This T cell receptor (beta chain) was identified during a study of cytomegalovirus exposure and HLA in healthy donors. Study findings and constraints: The study flagged some 170 TCR beta chains as cytomegalovirus-associated. First-cohort TCR clusters were later found to tend to co-occur in the 120 or so validation repertoires.

A word on this clone: The antigen remains undetermined.

CDR1 and CDR2 from the germline V gene are GTSNPN and SVGIG (reference sequence). V was shortened by 8 bases and J by 6 bases, with 19 bases between the two germline ends. This CDR3 has 14 amino acids. The protocol was immunoSEQ multiplex PCR, while the TCRdb copy is restricted to in-frame clones and leaves out a portion. In the table there are about 120,000 clones, roughly 90% of which are singletons. This receptor was obtained from a young woman in good health and CMV-seropositive. What was sequenced was PBMCs. The chain joins TRBV30 to TRBJ2-2, with D maybe TRBD2 (6 bases). CDR3 sequence reads: CARKVGGRAGELFF. In DNA form, the CDR3 reads TGTGCCAGAAAGGTGGGGGGAAGGGCCGGGGAGCTGTTTTTT.